This entry concerns a single TCR beta chain. These data come from a study of blood T cell repertoires in COVID-19. Overall study: Material from acute and convalescent COVID-19 was sourced from the United States, Italy and Spain. T cells, B-cell-depleted T cells, or PBMCs provided the cDNA or gDNA that served as material.

Source study methods: Quantification of nucleated cells was approximated via reference gene primer amplification. The repertoire was sequenced with immunoSEQ multiplex PCR; TCRdb's copy has only in-frame clones and lacks some. V, J and clone size are taken as reported in that table, and D and trimming were inferred from the DNA itself. Here the sample spans under 200,000 clones, 86% being singletons. Germline V gene data show CDR1 as SQVTM and CDR2 as ANQGSEA. V lost 4 bases to trimming and J lost 4 bases; unmatched junction nucleotides: 2. The CDR3 is made up of 15 amino acids. The receptor's source is a man aged 45-60 years with active or convalescent COVID-19. The chain has TRBV29-1 and TRBJ2-1; 15 bases match TRBD2. The specimen sequenced was peripheral blood. CDR3 coding DNA: TGCAGCGTTGGGACTAGCGGGAGGGTGTACAATGAGCAGTTCTTC. Residues: CSVGTSGRVYNEQFF.